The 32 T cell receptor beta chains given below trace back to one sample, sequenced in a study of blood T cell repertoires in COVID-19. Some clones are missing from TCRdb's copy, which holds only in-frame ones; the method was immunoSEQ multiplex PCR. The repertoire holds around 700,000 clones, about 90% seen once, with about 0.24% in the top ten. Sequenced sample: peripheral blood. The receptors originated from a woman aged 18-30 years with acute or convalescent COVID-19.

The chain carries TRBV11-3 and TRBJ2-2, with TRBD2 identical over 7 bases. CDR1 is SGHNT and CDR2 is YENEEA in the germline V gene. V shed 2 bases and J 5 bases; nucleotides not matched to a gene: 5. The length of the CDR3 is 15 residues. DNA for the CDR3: TGTGCCAGCAGCTTATCCACTAGCGTAACCGGGGAGCTGTTTTTT. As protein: CASSLSTSVTGELFF.

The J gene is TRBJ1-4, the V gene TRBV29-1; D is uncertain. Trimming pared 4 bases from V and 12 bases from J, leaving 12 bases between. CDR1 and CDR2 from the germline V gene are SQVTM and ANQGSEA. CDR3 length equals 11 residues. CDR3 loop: CSVVDVGELFF. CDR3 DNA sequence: TGCAGCGTTGTAGATGTTGGAGAACTGTTTTTT.

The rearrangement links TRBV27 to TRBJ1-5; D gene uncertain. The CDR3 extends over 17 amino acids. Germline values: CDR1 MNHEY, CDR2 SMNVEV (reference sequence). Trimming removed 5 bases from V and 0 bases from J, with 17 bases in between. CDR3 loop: CASSTSGFLGSNQPQHF. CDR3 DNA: TGTGCCAGCAGTACTTCAGGCTTTTTGGGTAGCAATCAGCCCCAGCATTTT.

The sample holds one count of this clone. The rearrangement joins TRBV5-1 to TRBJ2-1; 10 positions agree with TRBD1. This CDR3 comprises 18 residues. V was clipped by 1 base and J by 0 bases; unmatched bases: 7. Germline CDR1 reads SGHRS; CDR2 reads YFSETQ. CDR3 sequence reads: CASSLLTGGFSSYNEQFF. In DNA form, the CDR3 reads TGCGCCAGCAGCTTGCTGACAGGGGGCTTTAGCTCCTACAATGAGCAGTTCTTC.

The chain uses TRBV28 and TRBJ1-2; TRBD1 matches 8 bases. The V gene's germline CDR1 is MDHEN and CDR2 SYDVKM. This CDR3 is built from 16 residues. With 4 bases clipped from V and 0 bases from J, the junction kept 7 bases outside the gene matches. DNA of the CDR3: TGTGCCAGCAGTTCTTGGGACAGGCGTCCTAACTATGGCTACACCTTC. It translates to CASSSWDRRPNYGYTF.

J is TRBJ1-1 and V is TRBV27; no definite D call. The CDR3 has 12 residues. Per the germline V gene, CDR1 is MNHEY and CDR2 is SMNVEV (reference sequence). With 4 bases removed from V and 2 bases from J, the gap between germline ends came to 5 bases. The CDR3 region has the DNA TGTGCCAGCAGTTCCAAAAACACTGAAGCTTTCTTT. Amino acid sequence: CASSSKNTEAFF.

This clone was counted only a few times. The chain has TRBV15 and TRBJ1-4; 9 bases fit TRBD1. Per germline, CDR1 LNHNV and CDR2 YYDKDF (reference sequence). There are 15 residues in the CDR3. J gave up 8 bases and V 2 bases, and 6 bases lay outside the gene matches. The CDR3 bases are TGTGCCACCAGCAGAAGACAGGGGACAGGGGAAAAACTGTTTTTT. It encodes CATSRRQGTGEKLFF.

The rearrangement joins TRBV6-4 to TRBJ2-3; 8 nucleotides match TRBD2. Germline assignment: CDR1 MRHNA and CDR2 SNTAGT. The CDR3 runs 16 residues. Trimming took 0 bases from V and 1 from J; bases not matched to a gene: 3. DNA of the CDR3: TGTGCCAGCAGTGACTCGTTTAGCGGGGGCACAGATACGCAGTATTTT. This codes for CASSDSFSGGTDTQYF.

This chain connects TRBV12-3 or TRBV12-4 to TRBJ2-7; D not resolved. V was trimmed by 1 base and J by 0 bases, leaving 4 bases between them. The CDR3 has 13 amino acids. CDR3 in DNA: TGTGCCAGCAGTTTAGGTAGCTCCTACGAGCAGTACTTC. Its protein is CASSLGSSYEQYF.

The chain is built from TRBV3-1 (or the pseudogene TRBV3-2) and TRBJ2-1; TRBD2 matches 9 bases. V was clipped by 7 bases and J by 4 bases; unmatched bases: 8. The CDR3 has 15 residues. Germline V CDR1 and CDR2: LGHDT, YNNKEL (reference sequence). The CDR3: CASISSGALYNEQFF. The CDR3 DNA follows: TGTGCCAGCATTTCTAGCGGGGCCCTTTACAATGAGCAGTTCTTC.

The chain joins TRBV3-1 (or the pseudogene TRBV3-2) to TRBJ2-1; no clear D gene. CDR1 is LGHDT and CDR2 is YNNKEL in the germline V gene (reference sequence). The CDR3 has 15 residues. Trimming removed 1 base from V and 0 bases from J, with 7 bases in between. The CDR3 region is CASSQVWSSYNEQFF. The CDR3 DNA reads TGTGCCAGCAGCCAAGTTTGGAGCTCCTACAATGAGCAGTTCTTC.

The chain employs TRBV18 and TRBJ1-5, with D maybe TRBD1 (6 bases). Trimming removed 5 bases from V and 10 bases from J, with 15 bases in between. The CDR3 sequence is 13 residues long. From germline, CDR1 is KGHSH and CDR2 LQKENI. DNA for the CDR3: TGTGCCAGCTCAGGGGGCCAGGTGGATCCCCAGCATTTT. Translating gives CASSGGQVDPQHF.

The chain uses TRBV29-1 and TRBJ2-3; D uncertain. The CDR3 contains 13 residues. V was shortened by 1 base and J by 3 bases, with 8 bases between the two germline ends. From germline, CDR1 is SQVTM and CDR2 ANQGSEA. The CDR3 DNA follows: TGCAGCGTTGAAGGCGGTCCTACAGATACGCAGTATTTT. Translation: CSVEGGPTDTQYF.

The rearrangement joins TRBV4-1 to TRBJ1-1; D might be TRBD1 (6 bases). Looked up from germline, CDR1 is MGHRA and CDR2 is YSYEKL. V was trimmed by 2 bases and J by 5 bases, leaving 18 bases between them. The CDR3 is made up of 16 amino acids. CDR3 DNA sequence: TGCGCCAGCAGCCAACCCAATCTCAGGGGTTGGACTGAAGCTTTCTTT. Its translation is CASSQPNLRGWTEAFF.

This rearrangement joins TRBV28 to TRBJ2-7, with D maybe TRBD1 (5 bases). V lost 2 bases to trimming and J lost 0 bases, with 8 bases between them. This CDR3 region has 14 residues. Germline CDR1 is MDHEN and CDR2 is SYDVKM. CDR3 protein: CASSLQGPSYEQYF. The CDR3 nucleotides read TGTGCCAGCAGTTTACAGGGTCCCTCCTACGAGCAGTACTTC. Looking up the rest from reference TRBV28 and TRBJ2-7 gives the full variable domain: DVKVTQSSRYLVKRTGEKVFLECVQDMDHENMFWYRQDPGLGLRLIYFSYDVKMKEKGDIPEGYSVSREKKERFSLILESASTNQTSMYLCASSLQGPSYEQYFGPGTRLTVT.

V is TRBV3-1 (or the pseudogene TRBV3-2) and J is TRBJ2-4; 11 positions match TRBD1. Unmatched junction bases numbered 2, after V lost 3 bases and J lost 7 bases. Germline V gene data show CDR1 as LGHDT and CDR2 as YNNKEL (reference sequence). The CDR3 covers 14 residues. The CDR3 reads CASSQGTGGNIQYF. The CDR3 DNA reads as TGTGCCAGCAGCCAGGGGACAGGGGGGAACATTCAGTACTTC.

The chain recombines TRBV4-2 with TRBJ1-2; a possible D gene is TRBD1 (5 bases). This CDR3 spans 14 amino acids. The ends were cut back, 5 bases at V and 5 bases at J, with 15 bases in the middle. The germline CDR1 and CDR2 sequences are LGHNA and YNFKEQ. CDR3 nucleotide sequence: TGTGCCAGCAGCGCCCCGGGGGGAGTATATGGCTACACCTTC. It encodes CASSAPGGVYGYTF.

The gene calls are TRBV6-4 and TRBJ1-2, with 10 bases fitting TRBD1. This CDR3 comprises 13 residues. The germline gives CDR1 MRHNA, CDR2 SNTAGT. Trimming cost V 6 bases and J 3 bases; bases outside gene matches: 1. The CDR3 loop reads CASRGTGDYGYTF. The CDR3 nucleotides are TGTGCCAGCAGGGGGACAGGGGACTATGGCTACACCTTC.

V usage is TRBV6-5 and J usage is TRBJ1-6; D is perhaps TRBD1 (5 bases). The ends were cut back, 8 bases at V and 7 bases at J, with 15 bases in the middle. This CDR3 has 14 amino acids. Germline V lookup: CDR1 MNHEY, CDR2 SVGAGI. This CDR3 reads CASSAGGVNSPLHF. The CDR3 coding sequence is TGTGCCAGCTCTGCAGGAGGGGTAAATTCACCCCTCCACTTT.

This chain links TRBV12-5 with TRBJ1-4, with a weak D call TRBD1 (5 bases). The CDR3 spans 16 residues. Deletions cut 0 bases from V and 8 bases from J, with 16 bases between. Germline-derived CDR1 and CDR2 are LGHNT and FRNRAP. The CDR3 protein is CASGLVLGRAGEKLFF. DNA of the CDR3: TGTGCTAGTGGTTTGGTACTCGGCAGGGCGGGGGAAAAACTGTTTTTT.

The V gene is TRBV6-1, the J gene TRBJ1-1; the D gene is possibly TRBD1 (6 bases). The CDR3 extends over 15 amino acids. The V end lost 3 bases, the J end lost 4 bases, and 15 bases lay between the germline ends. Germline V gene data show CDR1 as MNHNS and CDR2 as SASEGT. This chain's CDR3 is CASSDGGGGGTEAFF. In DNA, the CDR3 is TGTGCCAGCAGTGACGGGGGAGGGGGGGGCACTGAAGCTTTCTTT.

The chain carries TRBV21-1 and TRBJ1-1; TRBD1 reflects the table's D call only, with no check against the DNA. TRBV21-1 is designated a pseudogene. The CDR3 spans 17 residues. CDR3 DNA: TGTGCCAGCCGGCCCGCTTGGGGGACAACTCGGAACACTGAAGCTTTCTTT. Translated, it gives CASRPAWGTTRNTEAFF.

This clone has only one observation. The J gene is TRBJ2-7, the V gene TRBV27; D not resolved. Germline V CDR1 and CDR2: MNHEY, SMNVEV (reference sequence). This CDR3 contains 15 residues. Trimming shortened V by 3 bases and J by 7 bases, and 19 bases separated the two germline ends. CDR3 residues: CASSFLGAASWEQYF. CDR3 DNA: TGTGCCAGCAGTTTCCTGGGCGCAGCCTCGTGGGAGCAGTACTTC.

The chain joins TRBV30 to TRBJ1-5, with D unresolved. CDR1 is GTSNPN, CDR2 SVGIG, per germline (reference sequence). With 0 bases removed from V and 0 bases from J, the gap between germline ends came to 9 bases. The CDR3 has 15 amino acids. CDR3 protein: CAWSVRSTSNQPQHF. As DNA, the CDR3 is TGTGCCTGGAGTGTACGGTCTACTAGCAATCAGCCCCAGCATTTT.

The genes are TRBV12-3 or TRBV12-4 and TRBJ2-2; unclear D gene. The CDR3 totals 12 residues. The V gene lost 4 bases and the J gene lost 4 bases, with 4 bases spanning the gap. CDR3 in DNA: TGTGCCAGCAGTTCTTCCACCGGGGAGCTGTTTTTT. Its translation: CASSSSTGELFF.

In DNA, the CDR3 is TGTGCCAGCAGCGCGGGTAGCGGACCGCCTGGGCCAACCTTC. Translation: CASSAGSGPPGPTF. This chain joins TRBV9 and TRBJ1-2; no clear D gene. CDR3 length: 14 residues. The germline V and J ends were trimmed by 3 bases and 14 bases, with 23 bases remaining between them. Germline V lookup: CDR1 SGDLS, CDR2 YYNGEE.

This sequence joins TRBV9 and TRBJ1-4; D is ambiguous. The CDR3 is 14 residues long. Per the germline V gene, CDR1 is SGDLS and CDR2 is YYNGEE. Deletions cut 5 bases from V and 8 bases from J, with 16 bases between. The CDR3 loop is CASSPGTVGEKLFF. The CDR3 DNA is TGTGCCAGCAGTCCGGGAACGGTTGGGGAAAAACTGTTTTTT.

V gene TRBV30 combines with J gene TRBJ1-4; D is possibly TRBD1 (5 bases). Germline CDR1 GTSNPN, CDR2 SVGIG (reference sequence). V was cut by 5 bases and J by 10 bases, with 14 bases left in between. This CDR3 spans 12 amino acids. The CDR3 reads CAWGAGGGKLFF. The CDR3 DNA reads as TGTGCCTGGGGGGCTGGGGGGGGAAAACTGTTTTTT.

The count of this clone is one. CDR3 sequence (DNA): TGTGCCAGCAGCCAAGAATTTCGGCAGGAACCCAAAAACATTCAGTACTTC. It yields the protein CASSQEFRQEPKNIQYF. V gene TRBV4-2 combines with J gene TRBJ2-4; no clear D gene. The CDR3 has 17 residues. The germline CDR1 and CDR2 sequences are LGHNA and YNFKEQ. Trimming removed 0 bases at V and 2 bases at J, with 14 bases between.

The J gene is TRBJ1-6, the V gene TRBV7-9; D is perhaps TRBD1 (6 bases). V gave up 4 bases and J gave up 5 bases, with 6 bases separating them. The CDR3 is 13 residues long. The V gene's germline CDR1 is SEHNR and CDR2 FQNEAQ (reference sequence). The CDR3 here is CASSYRDNSPLHF. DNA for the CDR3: TGTGCCAGCAGCTACAGGGATAATTCACCCCTCCACTTT.

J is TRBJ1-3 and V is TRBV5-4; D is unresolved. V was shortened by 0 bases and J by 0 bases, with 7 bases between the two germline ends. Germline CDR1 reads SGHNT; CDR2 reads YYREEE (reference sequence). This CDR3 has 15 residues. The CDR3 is CASSLEGVSGNTIYF. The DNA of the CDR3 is TGTGCCAGCAGCTTGGAAGGAGTCTCTGGAAACACCATATATTTT.

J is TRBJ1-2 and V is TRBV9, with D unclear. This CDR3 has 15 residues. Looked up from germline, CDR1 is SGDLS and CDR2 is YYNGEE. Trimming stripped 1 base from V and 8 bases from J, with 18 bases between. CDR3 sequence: CASSVNKESLGGYTF. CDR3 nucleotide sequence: TGTGCCAGCAGCGTAAATAAGGAGAGTCTCGGAGGCTACACCTTC.